The T cell receptor beta chain described here comes from a study of T-cell reconstitution after alpha-beta-depleted transplantation in children. A TCRbeta library incorporating unique molecular identifiers was prepared. MiXCR, run by TCRdb on the PCR reads, gives a single entry per CDR3 protein. The sample has hundreds of thousands of distinct CDR3 sequences, roughly a quarter seen once; the top ten hold 4% to 5.5%. Germline V CDR1 and CDR2: SGHRS, YFSETQ. V dropped 4 bases and J dropped 0 bases, with 17 bases sitting between them. The CDR3 is 16 residues long. The sample holds a few counts of this clonotype.

The clonotype comes from a female patient aged 2 to 10 who had a stem cell transplant for congenital amegakaryocytic thrombocytopenia, so the T cells may come from the graft donor. Sequenced here: PBMCs, mostly from graft donor cells, sampled 360 days after TCRalphabeta/CD19-depleted stem cell transplant. This chain links TRBV5-1 with TRBJ2-7; D perhaps matches TRBD2 (6 bases). Written as DNA, the CDR3 is TGCGCCAGCAGCGAGACCTCAGGGAGGAGCTCCTACGAGCAGTACTTC. Its protein is CASSETSGRSSYEQYF.